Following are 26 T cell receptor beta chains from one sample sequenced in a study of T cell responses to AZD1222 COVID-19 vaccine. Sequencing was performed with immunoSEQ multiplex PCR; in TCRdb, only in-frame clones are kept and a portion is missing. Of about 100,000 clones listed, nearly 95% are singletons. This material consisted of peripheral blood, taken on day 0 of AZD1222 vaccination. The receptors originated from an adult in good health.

The CDR3 coding sequence is TGTGCCAGTACCTCGTCGACAGGGGCGGGGGAAAAACTGTTTTTT. It specifies CASTSSTGAGEKLFF. The chain has TRBV19 and TRBJ1-4; 8 nucleotides agree with TRBD1. The germline V gene encodes CDR1 LNHDA and CDR2 SQIVND (reference sequence). The CDR3 runs to 15 residues. Trimming cost V 7 bases and J 8 bases; bases outside gene matches: 12.

CDR3 loop: CASSIDSGNYGYTF. The CDR3 DNA reads as TGTGCCAGTAGTATTGATAGCGGTAACTATGGCTACACCTTC. The rearrangement uses TRBV19 and TRBJ1-2, with D hard to call. CDR3 length equals 14 residues. V gave up 3 bases and J gave up 1 base, with 9 bases separating them. Germline values: CDR1 LNHDA, CDR2 SQIVND (reference sequence).

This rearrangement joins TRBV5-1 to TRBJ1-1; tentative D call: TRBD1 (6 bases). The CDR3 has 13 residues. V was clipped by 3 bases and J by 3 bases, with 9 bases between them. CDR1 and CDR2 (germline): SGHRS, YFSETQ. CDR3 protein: CASSYRTDTEAFF. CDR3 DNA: TGCGCCAGCAGCTATAGGACAGACACTGAAGCTTTCTTT. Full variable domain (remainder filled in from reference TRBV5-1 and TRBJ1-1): KAGVTQTPRYLIKTRGQQVTLSCSPISGHRSVSWYQQTPGQGLQFLFEYFSETQRNKGNFPGRFSGRQFSNSRSEMNVSTLELGDSALYLCASSYRTDTEAFFGQGTRLTVV.

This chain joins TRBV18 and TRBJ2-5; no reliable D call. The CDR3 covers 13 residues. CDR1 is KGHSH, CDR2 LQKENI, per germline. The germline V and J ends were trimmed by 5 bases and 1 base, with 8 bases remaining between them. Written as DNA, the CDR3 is TGTGCCAGCTCATCGACATTCCAAGAGACCCAGTACTTC. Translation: CASSSTFQETQYF.

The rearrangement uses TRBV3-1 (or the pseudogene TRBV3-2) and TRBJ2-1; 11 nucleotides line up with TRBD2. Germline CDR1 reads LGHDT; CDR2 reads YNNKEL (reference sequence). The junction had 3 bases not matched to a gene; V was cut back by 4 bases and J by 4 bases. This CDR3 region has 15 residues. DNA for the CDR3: TGTGCCAGCAGCCCCAGGACTAGCGGGTACAATGAGCAGTTCTTC. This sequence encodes CASSPRTSGYNEQFF.

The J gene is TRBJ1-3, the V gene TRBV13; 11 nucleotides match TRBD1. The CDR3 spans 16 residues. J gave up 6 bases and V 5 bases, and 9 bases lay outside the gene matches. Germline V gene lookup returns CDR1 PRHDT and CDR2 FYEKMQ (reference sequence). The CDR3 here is CASSPRPGQGVNTIYF. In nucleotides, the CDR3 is TGTGCCAGCAGCCCTCGCCCGGGACAGGGGGTAAACACCATATATTTT.

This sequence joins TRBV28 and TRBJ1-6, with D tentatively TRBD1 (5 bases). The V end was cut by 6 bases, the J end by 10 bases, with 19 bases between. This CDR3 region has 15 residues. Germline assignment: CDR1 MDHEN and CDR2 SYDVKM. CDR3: CASSPVGVFNSPLHF. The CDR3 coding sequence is TGTGCCAGCAGCCCCGTGGGGGTCTTTAACTCACCCCTCCACTTT.

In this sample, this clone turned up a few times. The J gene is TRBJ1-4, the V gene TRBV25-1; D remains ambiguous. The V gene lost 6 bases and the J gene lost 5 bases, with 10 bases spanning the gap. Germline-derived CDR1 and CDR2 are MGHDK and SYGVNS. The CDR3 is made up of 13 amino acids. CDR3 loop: CASRGRLNEKLFF. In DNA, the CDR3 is TGTGCCAGCAGAGGGCGCCTAAATGAAAAACTGTTTTTT. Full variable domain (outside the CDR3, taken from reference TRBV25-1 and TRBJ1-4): EADIYQTPRYLVIGTGKKITLECSQTMGHDKMYWYQQDPGMELHLIHYSYGVNSTEKGDLSSESTVSRIRTEHFPLTLESARPSHTSQYLCASRGRLNEKLFFGSGTQLSVL.

The CDR3 loop is CASSPASASGGSYEQYF. The CDR3 nucleotides read TGTGCCAGCAGCCCAGCCTCCGCTAGCGGAGGCTCCTACGAGCAGTACTTC. The V call is TRBV5-4, the J call TRBJ2-7, with TRBD2 matching 7 bases. CDR1 SGHNT and CDR2 YYREEE come from the germline V gene (reference sequence). The CDR3 extends over 17 amino acids. V lost 4 bases, J lost 0 bases, and 13 bases stayed unmatched.

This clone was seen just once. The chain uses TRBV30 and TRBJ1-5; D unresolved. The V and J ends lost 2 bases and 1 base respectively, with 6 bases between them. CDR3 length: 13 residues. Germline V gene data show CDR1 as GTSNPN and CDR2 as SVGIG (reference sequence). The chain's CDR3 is CAWSMYSNQPQHF. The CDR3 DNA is TGTGCCTGGAGTATGTACAGCAATCAGCCCCAGCATTTT.

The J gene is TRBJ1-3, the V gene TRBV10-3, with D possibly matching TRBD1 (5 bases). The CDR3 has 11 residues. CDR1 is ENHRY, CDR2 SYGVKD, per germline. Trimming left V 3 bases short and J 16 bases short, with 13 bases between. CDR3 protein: CAISDRVDSYF. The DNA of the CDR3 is TGTGCCATCAGTGACAGGGTGGATTCGTATTTT.

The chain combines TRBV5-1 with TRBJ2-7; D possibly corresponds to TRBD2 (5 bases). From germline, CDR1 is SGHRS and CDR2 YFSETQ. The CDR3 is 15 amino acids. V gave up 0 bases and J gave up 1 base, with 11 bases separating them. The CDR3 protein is CASSLEGSESYEQYF. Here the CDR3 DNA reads TGCGCCAGCAGCTTGGAAGGTAGCGAGTCCTACGAGCAGTACTTC.

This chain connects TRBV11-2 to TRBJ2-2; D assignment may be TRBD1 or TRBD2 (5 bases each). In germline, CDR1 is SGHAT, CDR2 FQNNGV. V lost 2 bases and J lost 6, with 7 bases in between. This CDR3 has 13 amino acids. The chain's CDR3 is CASSLWGPGELFF. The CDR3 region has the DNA TGTGCCAGCAGCTTATGGGGACCCGGGGAGCTGTTTTTT.

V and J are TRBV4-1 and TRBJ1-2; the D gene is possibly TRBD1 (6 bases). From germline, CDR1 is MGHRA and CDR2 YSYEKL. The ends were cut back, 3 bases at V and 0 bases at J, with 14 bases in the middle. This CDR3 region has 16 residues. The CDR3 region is CASSHAGVRANYGYTF. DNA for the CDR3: TGCGCCAGCAGCCATGCAGGGGTACGAGCTAACTATGGCTACACCTTC.

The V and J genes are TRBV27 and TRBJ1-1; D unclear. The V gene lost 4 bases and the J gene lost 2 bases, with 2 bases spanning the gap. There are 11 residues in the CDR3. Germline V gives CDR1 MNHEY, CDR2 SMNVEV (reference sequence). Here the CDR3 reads CASSSNTEAFF. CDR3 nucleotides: TGTGCCAGCAGTTCCAACACTGAAGCTTTCTTT.

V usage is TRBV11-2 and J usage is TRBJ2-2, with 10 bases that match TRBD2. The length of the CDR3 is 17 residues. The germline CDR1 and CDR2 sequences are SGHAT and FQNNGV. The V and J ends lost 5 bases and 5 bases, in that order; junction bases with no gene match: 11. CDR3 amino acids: CASSLQLAGLKTGELFF. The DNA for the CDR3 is TGTGCCAGCAGCCTCCAACTAGCGGGACTTAAAACCGGGGAGCTGTTTTTT.

CDR3: CASSRDTNTEAFF. The CDR3 region has the DNA TGTGCCAGCAGTCGGGACACCAACACTGAAGCTTTCTTT. This sequence joins TRBV2 and TRBJ1-1; the D gene is possibly TRBD1 (6 bases). The CDR3 extends over 13 amino acids. The V gene's germline CDR1 is SNHLY and CDR2 FYNNEI. V shed 5 bases and J shed 2 bases, with 9 bases lying between them.

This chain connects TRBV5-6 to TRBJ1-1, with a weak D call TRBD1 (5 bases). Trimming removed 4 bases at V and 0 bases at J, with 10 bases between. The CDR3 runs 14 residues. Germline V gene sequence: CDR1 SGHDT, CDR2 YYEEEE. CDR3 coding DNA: TGTGCCAGCAGCCCCGGGACGGTGAACACTGAAGCTTTCTTT. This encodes CASSPGTVNTEAFF.

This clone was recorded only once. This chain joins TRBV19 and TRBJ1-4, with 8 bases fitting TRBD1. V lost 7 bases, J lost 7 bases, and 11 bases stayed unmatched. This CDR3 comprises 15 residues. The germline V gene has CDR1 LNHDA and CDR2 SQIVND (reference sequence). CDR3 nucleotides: TGTGCCAGTAAGTCCAGGGGGCATGTCAGTGAAAAACTGTTTTTT. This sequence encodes CASKSRGHVSEKLFF. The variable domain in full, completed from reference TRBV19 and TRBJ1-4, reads DGGITQSPKYLFRKEGQNVTLSCEQNLNHDAMYWYRQDPGQGLRLIYYSQIVNDFQKGDIAEGYSVSREKKESFPLTVTSAQKNPTAFYLCASKSRGHVSEKLFFGSGTQLSVL.

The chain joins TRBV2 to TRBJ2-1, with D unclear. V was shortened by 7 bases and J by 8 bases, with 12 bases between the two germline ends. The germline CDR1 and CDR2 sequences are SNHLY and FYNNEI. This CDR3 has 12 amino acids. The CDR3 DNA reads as TGTGCCAGCATGAGTAGTGGGTATGAGCAGTTCTTC. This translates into CASMSSGYEQFF. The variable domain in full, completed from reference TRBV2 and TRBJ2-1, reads EPEVTQTPSHQVTQMGQEVILRCVPISNHLYFYWYRQILGQKVEFLVSFYNNEISEKSEIFDDQFSVERPDGSNFTLKIRSTKLEDSAMYFCASMSSGYEQFFGPGTRLTVL.

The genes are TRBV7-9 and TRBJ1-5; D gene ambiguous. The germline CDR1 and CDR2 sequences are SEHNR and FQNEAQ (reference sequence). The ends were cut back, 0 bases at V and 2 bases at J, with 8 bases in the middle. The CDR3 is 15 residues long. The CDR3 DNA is TGTGCCAGCAGCTTAGCCTGGGATGGCAATCAGCCCCAGCATTTT. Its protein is CASSLAWDGNQPQHF.

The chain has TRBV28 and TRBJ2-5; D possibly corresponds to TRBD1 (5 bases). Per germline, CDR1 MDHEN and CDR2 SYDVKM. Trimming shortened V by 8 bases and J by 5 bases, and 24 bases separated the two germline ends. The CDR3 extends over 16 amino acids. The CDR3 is CASFTGSQVSMETQYF. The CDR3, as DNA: TGTGCCAGCTTTACAGGTTCTCAGGTAAGTATGGAGACCCAGTACTTC.

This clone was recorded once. The CDR3 region is CASSLVGGSNTGELFF. The CDR3 nucleotides read TGCGCCAGCAGCTTGGTTGGGGGATCGAACACCGGGGAGCTGTTTTTT. The chain uses TRBV5-1 and TRBJ2-2, with D perhaps being TRBD1 or TRBD2 (5 bases each). Per germline, CDR1 SGHRS and CDR2 YFSETQ. V gave up 0 bases and J gave up 0 bases, with 9 bases separating them. The CDR3 is made up of 16 amino acids.

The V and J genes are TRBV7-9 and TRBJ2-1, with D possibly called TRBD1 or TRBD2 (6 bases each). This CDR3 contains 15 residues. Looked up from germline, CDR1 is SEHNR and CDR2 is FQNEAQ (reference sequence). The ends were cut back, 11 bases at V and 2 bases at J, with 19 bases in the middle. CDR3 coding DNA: TGTGCCGCCGGGGGCAGCGGGTCCACCTACAATGAGCAGTTCTTC. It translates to CAAGGSGSTYNEQFF. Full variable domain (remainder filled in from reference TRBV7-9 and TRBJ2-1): DTGVSQNPRHKITKRGQNVTFRCDPISEHNRLYWYRQTLGQGPEFLTYFQNEAQLEKSRLLSDRFSAERPKGSFSTLEIQRTEQGDSAMYLCAAGGSGSTYNEQFFGPGTRLTVL.

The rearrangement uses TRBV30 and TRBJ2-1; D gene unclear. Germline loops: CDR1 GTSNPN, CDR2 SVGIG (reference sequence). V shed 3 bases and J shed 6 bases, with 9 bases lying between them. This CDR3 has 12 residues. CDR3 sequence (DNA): TGTGCCTGGAGCCCCCCTAGCAATGAGCAGTTCTTC. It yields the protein CAWSPPSNEQFF.

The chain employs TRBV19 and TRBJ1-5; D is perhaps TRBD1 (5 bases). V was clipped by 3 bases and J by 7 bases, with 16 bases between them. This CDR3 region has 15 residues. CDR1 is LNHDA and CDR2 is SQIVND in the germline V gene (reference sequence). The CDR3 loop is CASSMGVRGAQPQHF. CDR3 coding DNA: TGTGCCAGTAGTATGGGCGTCCGGGGCGCCCAGCCCCAGCATTTT.